The sequence of this TCR beta chain was determined in a study of cytomegalovirus exposure and HLA in healthy donors. General study findings and limits: Sequencing likely caused a cluster of highly shared sequence variants. What TCR beta sequences reportedly achieved was accurate prediction of HLA-A and HLA-B alleles in most subjects.

The CDR3 is made up of 16 amino acids. Per the germline V gene, CDR1 is SGHRS and CDR2 is YFSETQ. The J segment lost 1 base and the V segment lost 3 bases, leaving 5 bases of the junction unmatched. Donors consisted of healthy bone marrow donors. Comments on this clone: What it recognizes is unknown.

PCR used 60 Vbeta primers and 13 Jbeta primers. Assay: immunoSEQ multiplex PCR; the TCRdb copy retains only in-frame clones and omits some. Of more than 150,000 clones in the sample, 82% were seen once. The genes are TRBV5-1 and TRBJ2-5, with TRBD2 identical over 11 bases. This clonotype was obtained from a woman between 45 and 65 years old in good health and CMV-seropositive. The specimen was PBMCs. DNA of the CDR3: TGCGCCAGCAGCTCGGGGGGGACTAGCGGCCAAGAGACCCAGTACTTC. As protein: CASSSGGTSGQETQYF.